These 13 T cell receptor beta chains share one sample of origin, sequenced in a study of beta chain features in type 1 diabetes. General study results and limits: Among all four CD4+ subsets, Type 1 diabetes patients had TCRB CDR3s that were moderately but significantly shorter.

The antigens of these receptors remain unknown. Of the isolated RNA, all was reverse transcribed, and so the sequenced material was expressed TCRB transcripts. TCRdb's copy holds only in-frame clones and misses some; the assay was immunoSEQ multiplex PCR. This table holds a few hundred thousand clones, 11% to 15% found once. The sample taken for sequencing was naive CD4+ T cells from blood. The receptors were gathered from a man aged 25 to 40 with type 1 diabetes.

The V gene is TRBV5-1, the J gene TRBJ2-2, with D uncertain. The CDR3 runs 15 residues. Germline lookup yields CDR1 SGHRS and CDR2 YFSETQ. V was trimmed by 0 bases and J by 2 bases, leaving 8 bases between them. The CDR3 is CASSLVAVNTGELFF. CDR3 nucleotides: TGCGCCAGCAGCTTGGTCGCGGTCAACACCGGGGAGCTGTTTTTT.

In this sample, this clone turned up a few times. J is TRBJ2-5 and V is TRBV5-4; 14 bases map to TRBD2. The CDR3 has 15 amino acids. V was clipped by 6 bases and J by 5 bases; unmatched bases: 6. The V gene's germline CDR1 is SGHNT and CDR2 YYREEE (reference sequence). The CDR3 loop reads CASTGTSGSRETQYF. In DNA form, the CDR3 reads TGTGCCAGCACCGGGACTAGCGGGAGTCGGGAGACCCAGTACTTC.

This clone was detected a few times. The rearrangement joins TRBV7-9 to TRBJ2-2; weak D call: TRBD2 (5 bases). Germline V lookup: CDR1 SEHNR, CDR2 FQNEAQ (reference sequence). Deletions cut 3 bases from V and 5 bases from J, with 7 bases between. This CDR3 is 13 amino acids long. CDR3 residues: CASSLRETGELFF. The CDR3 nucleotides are TGTGCCAGCAGCTTGAGGGAAACCGGGGAGCTGTTTTTT.

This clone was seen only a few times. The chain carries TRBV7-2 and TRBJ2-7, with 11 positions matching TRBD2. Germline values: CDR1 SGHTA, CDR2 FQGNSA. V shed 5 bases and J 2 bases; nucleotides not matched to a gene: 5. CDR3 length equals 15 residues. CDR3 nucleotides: TGTGCCAGCAGCCCCGATAGCGGGGGGGCCTACGAGCAGTACTTC. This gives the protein CASSPDSGGAYEQYF.

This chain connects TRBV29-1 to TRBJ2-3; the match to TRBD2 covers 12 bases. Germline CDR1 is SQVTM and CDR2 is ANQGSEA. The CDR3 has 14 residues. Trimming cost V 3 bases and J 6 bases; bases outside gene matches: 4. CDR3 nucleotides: TGCAGCGTTGACCTAGCGGGGGGGTGGGATACGCAGTATTTT. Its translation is CSVDLAGGWDTQYF.

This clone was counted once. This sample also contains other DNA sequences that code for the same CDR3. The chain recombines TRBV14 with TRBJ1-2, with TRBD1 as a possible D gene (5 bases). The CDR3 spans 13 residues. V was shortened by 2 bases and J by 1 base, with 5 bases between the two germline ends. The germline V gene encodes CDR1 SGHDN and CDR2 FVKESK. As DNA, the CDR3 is TGTGCCAGCAGCCAACAGGGTAACTATGGCTACACCTTC. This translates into CASSQQGNYGYTF.

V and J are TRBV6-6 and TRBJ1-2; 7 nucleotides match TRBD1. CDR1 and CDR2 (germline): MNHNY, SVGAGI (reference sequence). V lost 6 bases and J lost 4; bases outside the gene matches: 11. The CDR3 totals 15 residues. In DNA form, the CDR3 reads TGTGCCAGCAGGTCGACTCAGGGGGTCGGCTATGGCTACACCTTC. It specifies CASRSTQGVGYGYTF.

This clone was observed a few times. The chain's CDR3 is CASSPGTGEREQYF. Written as DNA, the CDR3 is TGTGCCAGCTCACCGGGTACAGGGGAGCGGGAGCAGTACTTC. This chain connects TRBV18 to TRBJ2-7, with 7 bases matching TRBD1. This CDR3 comprises 14 residues. Germline V CDR1 and CDR2: KGHSH, LQKENI. V trimming: 3 bases; J trimming: 7 bases; junction bases outside the gene matches: 9. Full variable domain (remainder filled in from reference TRBV18 and TRBJ2-7): NAGVMQNPRHLVRRRGQEARLRCSPMKGHSHVYWYRQLPEEGLKFMVYLQKENIIDESGMPKERFSAEFPKEGPSILRIQQVVRGDSAAYFCASSPGTGEREQYFGPGTRLTVT.

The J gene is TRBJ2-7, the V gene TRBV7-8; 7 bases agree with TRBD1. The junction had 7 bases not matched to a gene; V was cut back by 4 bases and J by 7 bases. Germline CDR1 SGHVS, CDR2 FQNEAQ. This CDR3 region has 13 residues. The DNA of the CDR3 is TGTGCCAGCAGCTATCTCCGGGACAGTGAGCAGTACTTC. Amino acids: CASSYLRDSEQYF.

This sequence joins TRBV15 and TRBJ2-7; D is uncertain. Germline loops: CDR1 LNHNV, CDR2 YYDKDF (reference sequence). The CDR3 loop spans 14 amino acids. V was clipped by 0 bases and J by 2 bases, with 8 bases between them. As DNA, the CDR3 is TGTGCCACCAGCAGAGATGCGGAGCCCTACGAGCAGTACTTC. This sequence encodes CATSRDAEPYEQYF.

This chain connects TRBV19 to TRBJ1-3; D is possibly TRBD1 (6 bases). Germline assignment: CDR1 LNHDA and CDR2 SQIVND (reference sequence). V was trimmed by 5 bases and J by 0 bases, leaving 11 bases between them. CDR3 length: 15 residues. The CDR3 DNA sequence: TGTGCCAGTAGTTCCCACAGGGTCTCTGGAAACACCATATATTTT. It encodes CASSSHRVSGNTIYF.

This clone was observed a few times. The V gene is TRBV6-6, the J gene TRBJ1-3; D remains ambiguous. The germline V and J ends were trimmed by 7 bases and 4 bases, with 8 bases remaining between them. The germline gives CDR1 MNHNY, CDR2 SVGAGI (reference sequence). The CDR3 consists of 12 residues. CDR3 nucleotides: TGTGCCAGCACTCAGTCCGGAAACACCATATATTTT. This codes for CASTQSGNTIYF.

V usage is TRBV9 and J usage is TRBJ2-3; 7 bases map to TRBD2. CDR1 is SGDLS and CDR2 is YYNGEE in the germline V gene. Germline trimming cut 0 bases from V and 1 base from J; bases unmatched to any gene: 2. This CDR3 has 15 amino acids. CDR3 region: CASSVEAGGTDTQYF. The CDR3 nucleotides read TGTGCCAGCAGCGTAGAGGCGGGGGGCACAGATACGCAGTATTTT.